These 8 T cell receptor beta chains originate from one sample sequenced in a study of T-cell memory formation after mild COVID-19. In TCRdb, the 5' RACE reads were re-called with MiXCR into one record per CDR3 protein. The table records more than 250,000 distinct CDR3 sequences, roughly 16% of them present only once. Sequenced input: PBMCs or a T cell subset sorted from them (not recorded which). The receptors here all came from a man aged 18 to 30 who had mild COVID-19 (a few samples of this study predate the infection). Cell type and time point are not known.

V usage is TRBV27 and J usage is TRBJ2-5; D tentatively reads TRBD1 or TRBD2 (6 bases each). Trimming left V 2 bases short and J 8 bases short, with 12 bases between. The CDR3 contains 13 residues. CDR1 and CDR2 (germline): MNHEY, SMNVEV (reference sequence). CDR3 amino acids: CASSLKEGGTQYF. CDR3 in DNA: TGTGCCAGCAGTTTAAAGGAGGGGGGAACCCAGTACTTC.

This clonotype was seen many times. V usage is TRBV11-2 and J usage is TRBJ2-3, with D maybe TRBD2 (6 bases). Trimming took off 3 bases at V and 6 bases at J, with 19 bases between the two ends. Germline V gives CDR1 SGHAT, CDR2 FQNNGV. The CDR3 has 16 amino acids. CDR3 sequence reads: CASSFWPGAAVDTQYF. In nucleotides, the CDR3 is TGTGCCAGCAGCTTTTGGCCGGGAGCGGCAGTTGATACGCAGTATTTT.

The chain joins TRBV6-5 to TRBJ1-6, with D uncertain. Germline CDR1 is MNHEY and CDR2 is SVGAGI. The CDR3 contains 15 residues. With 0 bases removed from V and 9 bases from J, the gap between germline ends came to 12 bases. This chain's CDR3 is CASSYSGGKRSPLHF. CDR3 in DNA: TGTGCCAGCAGTTACTCAGGAGGGAAGCGTTCACCCCTCCACTTT.

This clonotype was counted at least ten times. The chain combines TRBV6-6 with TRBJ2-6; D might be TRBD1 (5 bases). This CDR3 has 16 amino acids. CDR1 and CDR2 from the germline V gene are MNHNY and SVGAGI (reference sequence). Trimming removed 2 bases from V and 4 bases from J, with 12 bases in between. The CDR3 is CASSYHRGYGANVLTF. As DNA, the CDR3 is TGTGCCAGCAGTTACCATAGGGGCTACGGGGCCAACGTCCTGACTTTC.

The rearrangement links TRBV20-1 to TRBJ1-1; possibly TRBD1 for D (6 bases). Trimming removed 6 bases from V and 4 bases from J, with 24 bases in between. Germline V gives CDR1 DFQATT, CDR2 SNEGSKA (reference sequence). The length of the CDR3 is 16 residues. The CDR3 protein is CSAHREGPGTSTEAFF. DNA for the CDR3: TGCAGTGCCCACAGGGAGGGGCCGGGGACGAGCACTGAAGCTTTCTTT.

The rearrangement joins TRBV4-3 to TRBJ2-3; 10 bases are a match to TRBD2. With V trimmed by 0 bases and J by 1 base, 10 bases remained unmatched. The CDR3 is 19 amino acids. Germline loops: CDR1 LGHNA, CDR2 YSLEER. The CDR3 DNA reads TGCGCCAGCAGCCAAGACGTACCAGGGCTAGCGGGGGGCACAGATACGCAGTATTTT. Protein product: CASSQDVPGLAGGTDTQYF.

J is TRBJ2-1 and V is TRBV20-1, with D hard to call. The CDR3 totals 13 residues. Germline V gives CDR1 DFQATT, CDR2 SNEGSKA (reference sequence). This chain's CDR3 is CSAPGLSYNEQFF. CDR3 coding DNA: TGCAGCGCCCCGGGCCTCTCCTACAATGAGCAGTTCTTC.

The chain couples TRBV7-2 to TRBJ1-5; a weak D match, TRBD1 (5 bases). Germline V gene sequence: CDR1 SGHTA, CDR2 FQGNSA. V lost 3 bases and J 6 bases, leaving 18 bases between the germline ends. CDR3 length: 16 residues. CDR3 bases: TGTGCCAGCAGCTTCGCGACGGGGCTGACCGGTCAGCCCCAGCATTTT. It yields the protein CASSFATGLTGQPQHF.